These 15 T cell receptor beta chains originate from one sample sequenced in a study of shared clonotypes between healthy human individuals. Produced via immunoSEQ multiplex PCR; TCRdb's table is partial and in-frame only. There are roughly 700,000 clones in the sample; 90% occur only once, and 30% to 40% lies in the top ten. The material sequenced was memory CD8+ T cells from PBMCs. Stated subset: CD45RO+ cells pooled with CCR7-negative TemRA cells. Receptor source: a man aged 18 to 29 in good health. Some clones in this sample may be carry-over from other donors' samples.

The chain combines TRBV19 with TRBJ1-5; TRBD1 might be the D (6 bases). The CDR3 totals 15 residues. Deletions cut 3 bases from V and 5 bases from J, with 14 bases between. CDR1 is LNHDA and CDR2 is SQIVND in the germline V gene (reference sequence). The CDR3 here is CASSMWGRMDQPQHF. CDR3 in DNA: TGTGCCAGTAGTATGTGGGGGCGCATGGATCAGCCCCAGCATTTT.

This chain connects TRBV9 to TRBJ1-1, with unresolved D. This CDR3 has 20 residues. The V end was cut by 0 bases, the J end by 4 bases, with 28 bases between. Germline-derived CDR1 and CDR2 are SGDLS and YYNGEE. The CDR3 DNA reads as TGTGCCAGCAGCGTAGAGGGAGCGGGAGCCATCACGGCGGAGGGCACTGAAGCTTTCTTT. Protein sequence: CASSVEGAGAITAEGTEAFF.

CDR3 in amino acids: CASSQTRQDTQHF. CDR3 bases: TGCGCCAGCAGCCAAACCCGACAGGACACCCAGCATTTT. The V call is TRBV4-1, the J call TRBJ1-5, with a weak D call TRBD1 (6 bases). CDR1 and CDR2 (germline): MGHRA, YSYEKL. The CDR3 is 13 amino acids. V was cut by 2 bases and J by 11 bases, with 13 bases left in between.

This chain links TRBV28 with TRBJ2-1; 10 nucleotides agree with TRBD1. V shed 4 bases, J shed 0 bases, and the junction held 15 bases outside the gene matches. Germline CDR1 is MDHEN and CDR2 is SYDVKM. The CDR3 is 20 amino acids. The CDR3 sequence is CASSSIRDRGLQFSYNEQFF. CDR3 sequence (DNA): TGTGCCAGCAGTTCCATCCGGGACAGGGGTCTCCAGTTCTCCTACAATGAGCAGTTCTTC.

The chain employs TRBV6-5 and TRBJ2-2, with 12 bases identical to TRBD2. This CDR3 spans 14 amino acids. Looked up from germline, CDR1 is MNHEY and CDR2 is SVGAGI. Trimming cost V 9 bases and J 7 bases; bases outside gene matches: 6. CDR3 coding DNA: TGTGCCAGGGGGACTAGCGGGTGGCACGGGGAGCTGTTTTTT. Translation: CARGTSGWHGELFF.

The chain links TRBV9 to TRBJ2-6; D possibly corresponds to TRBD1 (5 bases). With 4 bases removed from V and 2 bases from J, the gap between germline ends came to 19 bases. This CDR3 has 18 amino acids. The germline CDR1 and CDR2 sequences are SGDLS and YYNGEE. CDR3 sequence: CASSLRARGAAGANVLTF. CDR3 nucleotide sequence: TGTGCCAGCAGCCTTAGGGCAAGGGGCGCGGCTGGGGCCAACGTCCTGACTTTC.

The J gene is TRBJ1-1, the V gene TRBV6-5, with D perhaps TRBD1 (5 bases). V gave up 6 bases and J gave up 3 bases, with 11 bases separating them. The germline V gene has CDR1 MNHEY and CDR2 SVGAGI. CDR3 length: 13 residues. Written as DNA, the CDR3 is TGTGCCAGCAGCCCTCAGGGTGACACTGAAGCTTTCTTT. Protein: CASSPQGDTEAFF.

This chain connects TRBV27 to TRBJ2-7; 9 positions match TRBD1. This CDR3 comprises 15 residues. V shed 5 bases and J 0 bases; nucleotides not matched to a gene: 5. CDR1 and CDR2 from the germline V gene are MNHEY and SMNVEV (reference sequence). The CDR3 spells CASSPDRGSSYEQYF. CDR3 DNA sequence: TGTGCCAGCAGTCCGGACAGGGGATCCTCCTACGAGCAGTACTTC.

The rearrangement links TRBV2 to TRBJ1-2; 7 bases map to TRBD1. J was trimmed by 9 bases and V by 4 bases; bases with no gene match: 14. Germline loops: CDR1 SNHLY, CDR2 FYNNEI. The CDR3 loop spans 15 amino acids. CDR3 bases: TGTGCCAGCAGTGGAACAGGGGAATTATCGGATCGCTACACCTTC. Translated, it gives CASSGTGELSDRYTF.

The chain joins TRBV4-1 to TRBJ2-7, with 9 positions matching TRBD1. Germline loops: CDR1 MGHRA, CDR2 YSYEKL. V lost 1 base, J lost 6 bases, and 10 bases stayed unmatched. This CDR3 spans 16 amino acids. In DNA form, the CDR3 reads TGCGCCAGCAGCCAAGGGTACCGACAGGGGGTGGGCGAGCAGTACTTC. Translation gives CASSQGYRQGVGEQYF.

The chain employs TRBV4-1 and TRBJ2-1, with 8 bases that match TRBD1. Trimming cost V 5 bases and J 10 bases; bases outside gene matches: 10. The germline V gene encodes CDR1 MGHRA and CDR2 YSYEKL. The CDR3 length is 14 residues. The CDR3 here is CASSGRQGSVEQFF. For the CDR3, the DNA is TGCGCCAGCAGCGGGAGACAGGGGAGCGTGGAGCAGTTCTTC.

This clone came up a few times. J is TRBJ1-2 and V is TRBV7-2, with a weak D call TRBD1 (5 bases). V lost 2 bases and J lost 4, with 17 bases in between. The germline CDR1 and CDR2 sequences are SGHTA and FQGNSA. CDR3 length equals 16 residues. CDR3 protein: CASSLRGSLSGYGYTF. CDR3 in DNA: TGTGCCAGCAGCTTAAGGGGTTCACTAAGTGGCTATGGCTACACCTTC.

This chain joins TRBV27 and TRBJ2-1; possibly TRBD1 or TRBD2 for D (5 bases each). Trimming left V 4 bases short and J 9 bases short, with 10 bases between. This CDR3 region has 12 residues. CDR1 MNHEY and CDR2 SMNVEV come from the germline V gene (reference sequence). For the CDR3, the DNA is TGTGCCAGCAGTTATACCGGGACTGAGCAGTTCTTC. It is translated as CASSYTGTEQFF.

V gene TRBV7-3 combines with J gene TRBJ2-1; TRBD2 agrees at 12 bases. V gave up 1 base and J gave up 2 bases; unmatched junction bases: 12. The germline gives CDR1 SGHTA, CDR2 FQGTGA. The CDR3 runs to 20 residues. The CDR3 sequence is CASSLSSGTSGPAPYNEQFF. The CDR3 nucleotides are TGTGCCAGCAGCTTAAGCTCGGGGACTAGCGGGCCCGCTCCCTACAATGAGCAGTTCTTC.

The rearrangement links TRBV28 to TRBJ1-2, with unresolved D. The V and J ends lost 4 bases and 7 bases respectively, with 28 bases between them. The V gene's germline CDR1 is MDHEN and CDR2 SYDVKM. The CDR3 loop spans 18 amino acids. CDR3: CASSSLKGILREKAGYTF. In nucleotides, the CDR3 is TGTGCCAGCAGTTCACTTAAGGGTATCCTTCGGGAGAAAGCTGGCTACACCTTC.